This T cell receptor beta chain emerged from a study of blood T cell repertoires in COVID-19. Generated by immunoSEQ multiplex PCR, the TCRdb table keeps only in-frame clones and is missing some. The repertoire holds hundreds of thousands of clones, with 85% as singletons. V dropped 4 bases and J dropped 2; count of bases not matched to a gene: 11. The CDR3 has 17 residues. Germline V gene data show CDR1 as SGHNT and CDR2 as YYREEE (reference sequence). Sequencing input: PBMCs or T cells enriched from blood (not recorded which). This TCR derives from a woman aged 45-65 years who had recovered from COVID-19. This chain links TRBV5-4 with TRBJ2-1; 8 bases line up with TRBD2. CDR3 sequence (DNA): TGTGCCAGCAGCCATGACTCGGCGGGGGGTACCTACAATGAGCAGTTCTTC. Encoded protein: CASSHDSAGGTYNEQFF.